This TCR beta chain was profiled in a study of CD8+ T cells in alopecia areata. cDNA reverse transcribed from extracted RNA served as the sequencing template. Data came from immunoSEQ multiplex PCR; TCRdb stores just in-frame clones and leaves some out. This table holds under 350,000 clones, more than 45% found once. The length of the CDR3 is 16 residues. The germline V gene encodes CDR1 SGDLS and CDR2 YYNGEE. Trimming cost V 4 bases and J 2 bases; bases outside gene matches: 9. Treatment denoted: oral pan-JAK inhibitor, 5-10 mg twice daily. Specimens obtained from alopecia areata patients comprised lesional scalp punch biopsies and peripheral blood.

Specimen: CD4+ T cells sorted from blood, collected at week 24, from a patient treated with tofacitinib. This receptor was identified in a human donor with alopecia areata. The chain employs TRBV9 and TRBJ2-3, with TRBD2 matching 8 bases. The CDR3 loop reads CASSPREGEPTDTQYF. DNA for the CDR3: TGTGCCAGCAGCCCCCGGGAGGGGGAACCCACAGATACGCAGTATTTT.